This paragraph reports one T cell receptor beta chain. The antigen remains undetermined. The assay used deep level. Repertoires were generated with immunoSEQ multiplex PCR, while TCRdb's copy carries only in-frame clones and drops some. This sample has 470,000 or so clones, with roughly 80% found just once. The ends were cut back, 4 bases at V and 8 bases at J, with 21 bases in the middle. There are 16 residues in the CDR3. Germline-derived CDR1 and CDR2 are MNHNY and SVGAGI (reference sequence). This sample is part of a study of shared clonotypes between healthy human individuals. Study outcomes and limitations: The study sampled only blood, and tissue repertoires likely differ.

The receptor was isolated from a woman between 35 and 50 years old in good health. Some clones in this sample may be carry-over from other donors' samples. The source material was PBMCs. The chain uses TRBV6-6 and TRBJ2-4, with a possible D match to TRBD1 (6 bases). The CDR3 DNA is TGTGCCAGCAGTTTGTCACAGGGTGGGAGTTTGGACATTCAGTACTTC. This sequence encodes CASSLSQGGSLDIQYF.